These 11 T cell receptor beta chains were sequenced from one sample in a study of technical replicates of blood from several donors. Sequencing was performed with immunoSEQ multiplex PCR; in TCRdb, only in-frame clones are kept and a portion is missing. In the table there are 81,000 or so clones, around 96% of which are singletons. The sequenced sample was T cells isolated from PBMCs. The receptor set was obtained from a human donor in good health.

V usage is TRBV6-5 and J usage is TRBJ2-7, with 7 bases fitting TRBD2. The CDR3 loop spans 15 amino acids. The trim removed 2 bases at V and 5 bases at J, leaving 9 bases unmatched. Germline CDR1 reads MNHEY; CDR2 reads SVGAGI. For the CDR3, the DNA is TGTGCCAGCAGTTACAGCACGGGGGGTAGGGACGAGCAGTACTTC. It is translated as CASSYSTGGRDEQYF.

The genes are TRBV11-3 and TRBJ1-1; D remains ambiguous. The CDR3 sequence is 14 residues long. CDR1 and CDR2 from the germline V gene are SGHNT and YENEEA. The ends were cut back, 1 base at V and 1 base at J, with 7 bases in the middle. The CDR3 loop reads CASSLGGGNTEAFF. DNA of the CDR3: TGTGCCAGCAGCTTAGGGGGAGGGAACACTGAAGCTTTCTTT.

The chain links TRBV28 to TRBJ2-1, with D unresolved. The CDR3 has 14 amino acids. The V end lost 5 bases, the J end lost 4 bases, and 12 bases lay between the germline ends. Germline loops: CDR1 MDHEN, CDR2 SYDVKM. CDR3 loop: CASSDSRRYNEQFF. Here the CDR3 DNA reads TGTGCCAGCAGTGACTCCCGACGGTACAATGAGCAGTTCTTC.

A word on this clone: Other DNA sequences of this sample code for an identical CDR3. The rearrangement uses TRBV30 and TRBJ1-4, with D tentatively TRBD1 (5 bases). CDR3 size: 13 residues. Germline assignment: CDR1 GTSNPN and CDR2 SVGIG (reference sequence). V lost 1 base to trimming and J lost 4 bases, with 7 bases between them. CDR3 coding DNA: TGTGCCTGGAGTGGGCAGGGTAATGAAAAACTGTTTTTT. Its protein product is CAWSGQGNEKLFF.

J is TRBJ1-1 and V is TRBV6-1; D is perhaps TRBD1 (5 bases). V lost 3 bases and J lost 3, with 11 bases in between. Looked up from germline, CDR1 is MNHNS and CDR2 is SASEGT. The CDR3 is made up of 14 amino acids. The CDR3 DNA sequence: TGTGCCAGCAGTGAGGGGGGTGCCCACACTGAAGCTTTCTTT. Amino acids: CASSEGGAHTEAFF.

The chain links TRBV9 to TRBJ2-7; unclear D gene. V was shortened by 2 bases and J by 0 bases, with 9 bases between the two germline ends. This CDR3 has 14 amino acids. In germline, CDR1 is SGDLS, CDR2 YYNGEE. DNA of the CDR3: TGTGCCAGCAGCGTTTCAGTCAGCTCCTACGAGCAGTACTTC. It codes for CASSVSVSSYEQYF.

V gene TRBV5-1 combines with J gene TRBJ1-1; D is uncertain. Trimming removed 7 bases at V and 0 bases at J, with 10 bases between. Germline values: CDR1 SGHRS, CDR2 YFSETQ. There are 13 residues in the CDR3. The CDR3 DNA reads as TGCGCCAGCGGCCCTGATCTGAACACTGAAGCTTTCTTT. Its translation is CASGPDLNTEAFF.

The chain joins TRBV7-9 to TRBJ2-1, with TRBD2 matching over 10 bases. The junction had 11 bases not matched to a gene; V was cut back by 5 bases and J by 7 bases. Germline-derived CDR1 and CDR2 are SEHNR and FQNEAQ (reference sequence). CDR3 length: 16 residues. For the CDR3, the DNA is TGTGCCAGCAGCGGTAGTCTAGCGGGAGAATTAAATGAGCAGTTCTTC. Residues: CASSGSLAGELNEQFF.

The chain recombines TRBV4-1 with TRBJ1-1; D remains ambiguous. The CDR3 length is 18 residues. V gave up 4 bases and J gave up 4 bases, with 25 bases separating them. Germline assignment: CDR1 MGHRA and CDR2 YSYEKL. In DNA, the CDR3 is TGCGCCAGCAGCCGAAAATCCCCCATTTTCCATAGCGGCACTGAAGCTTTCTTT. Translated, it gives CASSRKSPIFHSGTEAFF.

The CDR3 loop is CASSSREGGGARDEQFF. The CDR3 region has the DNA TGTGCCAGCAGCTCCCGTGAAGGCGGGGGGGCTCGAGATGAGCAGTTCTTC. The chain is built from TRBV11-3 and TRBJ2-1; 9 positions agree with TRBD2. There are 17 residues in the CDR3. Germline loops: CDR1 SGHNT, CDR2 YENEEA. V was pared by 4 bases and J by 8 bases, with 15 bases of the junction left unmatched.

CDR3 sequence reads: CSVGGPSEKLFF. CDR3 DNA sequence: TGCAGCGTTGGCGGACCTAGCGAAAAACTGTTTTTT. This chain links TRBV29-1 with TRBJ1-4; D is unresolved. The germline V gene has CDR1 SQVTM and CDR2 ANQGSEA. This CDR3 has 12 amino acids. V was clipped by 4 bases and J by 8 bases, with 11 bases between them.